This T cell receptor beta chain was recovered during a study of blood T cell repertoires in COVID-19. Looking at the study overall: Collection of acute and convalescent COVID-19 samples took place in the United States, Italy and Spain. PBMCs, B-cell-depleted T cells, or T cells were the source of the cDNA or gDNA that made up the material.

The V gene's germline CDR1 is SGDLS and CDR2 YYNGEE. V shed 4 bases, J shed 2 bases, and the junction held 6 bases outside the gene matches. The CDR3 runs 16 residues. Original processing methods: Amplified reference gene primers provided the basis for estimating nucleated cell counts. Data came from immunoSEQ multiplex PCR; TCRdb stores just in-frame clones and leaves some out. The V and J calls and clone size were taken over from that table, and D and trimming were inferred from the DNA. The sample records roughly 80,000 clones, 70% to 85% being singletons. The chain uses TRBV9 and TRBJ2-3; 11 bases match TRBD2. The sequencing input was peripheral blood. This clonotype was obtained from a human donor in a cohort sampled during active COVID-19. In nucleotides, the CDR3 is TGTGCCAGCAGCCCCCTAGCGGGGGGCTCCACAGATACGCAGTATTTT. It specifies CASSPLAGGSTDTQYF.